These T cell receptor beta chains were read from a single sample in a study of patients and donors after allogeneic stem cell transplantation. TCRdb itself ran the RT-PCR reads through MiXCR, one entry per CDR3 protein. Of 900,000 to 1,000,000 distinct CDR3 sequences listed, over 15% were seen once; the top ten hold around 5.5%. The sample was blood, either unsorted or a sorted T cell fraction (not recorded which). These receptor sequences come from a human donor who was either an allogeneic HSCT recipient or a stem cell or donor lymphocyte infusion donor (not recorded which). It is not recorded whose cells these are; they may come from a transplant donor. Each CDR3 is given with its conserved first and last residue. A D gene is named only where the DNA matches it firmly. For some rows the clone size is stated as once, few or many, or as a class when expanded; others skip it.

cdr3_aa: CATKNQTGGIYNEQFF
cdr3_nt: TGTGCCACTAAAAACCAAACAGGGGGCATCTACAATGAGCAGTTCTTC
d_call: TRBD1
j_call: TRBJ2-1
clone_size: few
v_call: TRBV12-3/TRBV12-4

cdr3_aa: CASSLAWGAGTYEQYF
cdr3_nt: TGCGCCAGCAGCTTGGCTTGGGGAGCGGGAACCTACGAGCAGTACTTC
d_call: TRBD2
j_call: TRBJ2-7
clone_size: few
v_call: TRBV5-1

cdr3_aa: CASSLGTSGNNEQFF
cdr3_nt: TGCGCCAGCAGCCTCGGGACTAGCGGGAACAATGAGCAGTTCTTC
d_call: TRBD2
j_call: TRBJ2-1
clone_size: many
v_call: TRBV5-1

cdr3_aa: CASRPAGGSEAFF
cdr3_nt: TGTGCCAGCAGACCGGCAGGGGGCTCTGAAGCTTTCTTT
d_call: TRBD1
j_call: TRBJ1-1
clone_size: NA
v_call: TRBV12-3/TRBV12-4

cdr3_aa: CASSPSRDGDEQFF
cdr3_nt: TGTGCCAGCAGTCCATCCCGGGATGGGGATGAGCAGTTCTTC
d_call: NA
j_call: TRBJ2-1
clone_size: NA
v_call: TRBV28

cdr3_aa: CATNGEGTQYF
cdr3_nt: TGTGCCACGAACGGGGAGGGTACGCAGTATTTT
d_call: TRBD2
j_call: TRBJ2-3
clone_size: few
v_call: TRBV10-3

cdr3_aa: CSAIGNPGEQYF
cdr3_nt: TGCAGTGCTATAGGGAACCCGGGCGAGCAGTACTTC
d_call: NA
j_call: TRBJ2-7
clone_size: NA
v_call: TRBV20-1

cdr3_aa: CASSYSRGRMNTEAFF
cdr3_nt: TGTGCCAGCAGTTACTCTCGAGGGCGCATGAACACTGAAGCTTTCTTT
d_call: NA
j_call: TRBJ1-1
clone_size: NA
v_call: TRBV6-5

cdr3_aa: CASSLGQIKAFF
cdr3_nt: TGTGCCAGCAGTTTGGGACAGATTAAAGCTTTCTTT
d_call: TRBD1
j_call: TRBJ1-1
clone_size: NA
v_call: TRBV28

cdr3_aa: CASSETSGRYNEQFF
cdr3_nt: TGTGCCAGCAGTGAGACTAGCGGGAGATACAATGAGCAGTTCTTC
d_call: TRBD2
j_call: TRBJ2-1
clone_size: many
v_call: TRBV25-1

cdr3_aa: CASSNRDRDETQYF
cdr3_nt: TGTGCCAGCAGTAACAGGGACAGAGATGAGACCCAGTACTTC
d_call: TRBD1
j_call: TRBJ2-5
clone_size: NA
v_call: TRBV6-1

cdr3_aa: CATIGRKETQYF
cdr3_nt: TGTGCCACTATAGGACGGAAAGAGACCCAGTACTTC
d_call: NA
j_call: TRBJ2-5
clone_size: few
v_call: TRBV10-3

cdr3_aa: CASSQELRIGSIYGTQYF
cdr3_nt: TGCGCCAGCAGCCAAGAGTTGAGAATAGGAAGTATTTATGGTACGCAGTATTTT
d_call: NA
j_call: TRBJ2-3
clone_size: few
v_call: TRBV4-3

cdr3_aa: CSARRTVAGELFF
cdr3_nt: TGCAGTGCTAGAAGGACAGTGGCCGGGGAGCTGTTTTTT
d_call: NA
j_call: TRBJ2-2
clone_size: few
v_call: TRBV20-1

cdr3_aa: CASQVGGVYNEQFF
cdr3_nt: TGTGCCAGCCAAGTTGGCGGGGTCTACAATGAGCAGTTCTTC
d_call: NA
j_call: TRBJ2-1
clone_size: few
v_call: TRBV13

cdr3_aa: CATSAGTATNTGELFF
cdr3_nt: TGTGCCACCAGTGCTGGGACAGCCACGAACACCGGGGAGCTGTTTTTT
d_call: TRBD1
j_call: TRBJ2-2
clone_size: NA
v_call: TRBV24-1

cdr3_aa: CSVYTSGSLNEQFF
cdr3_nt: TGCAGCGTCTATACTAGCGGGAGTTTAAATGAGCAGTTCTTC
d_call: TRBD2
j_call: TRBJ2-1
clone_size: few
v_call: TRBV29-1

cdr3_aa: CSVDRGTDGYTF
cdr3_nt: TGCAGCGTTGATCGGGGAACGGATGGCTACACCTTC
d_call: NA
j_call: TRBJ1-2
clone_size: NA
v_call: TRBV29-1

cdr3_aa: CASSPFGGVLENEQYF
cdr3_nt: TGTGCCAGCTCACCATTTGGGGGGGTCCTAGAAAACGAGCAGTACTTC
d_call: TRBD2
j_call: TRBJ2-7
clone_size: few
v_call: TRBV18

cdr3_aa: CSVSSGIYEQYF
cdr3_nt: TGCAGCGTTTCGTCGGGGATTTACGAGCAGTACTTC
d_call: NA
j_call: TRBJ2-7
clone_size: NA
v_call: TRBV29-1

cdr3_aa: CASSFLARRRTDTQYF
cdr3_nt: TGTGCCAGCAGTTTTCTAGCGAGGAGAAGGACAGATACGCAGTATTTT
d_call: NA
j_call: TRBJ2-3
clone_size: NA
v_call: TRBV28

cdr3_aa: CASSYSMVGYEQYF
cdr3_nt: TGTGCCAGCAGTTACTCGATGGTCGGGTACGAGCAGTACTTC
d_call: NA
j_call: TRBJ2-7
clone_size: few
v_call: TRBV6-5

cdr3_aa: CASSQEDRGFSSPLHF
cdr3_nt: TGTGCCAGCAGCCAAGAGGACAGGGGATTTAGTTCACCCCTCCACTTT
d_call: TRBD1
j_call: TRBJ1-6
clone_size: few
v_call: TRBV4-2

cdr3_aa: CASSSLKGETQYF
cdr3_nt: TGTGCCAGCAGCTCGCTCAAGGGGGAGACCCAGTACTTC
d_call: NA
j_call: TRBJ2-5
clone_size: many
v_call: TRBV12-3/TRBV12-4

cdr3_aa: CASTPGQTPENIQYF
cdr3_nt: TGTGCCAGCACCCCAGGACAGACCCCCGAAAACATTCAGTACTTC
d_call: NA
j_call: TRBJ2-4
clone_size: few
v_call: TRBV6-2/TRBV6-3

cdr3_aa: CASRRQFNYGYTF
cdr3_nt: TGTGCCAGCAGGCGACAGTTTAACTATGGCTACACCTTC
d_call: NA
j_call: TRBJ1-2
clone_size: few
v_call: TRBV6-1

cdr3_aa: CASSLDLRYGYTF
cdr3_nt: TGTGCCAGCAGTTTAGATTTACGATATGGCTACACCTTC
d_call: NA
j_call: TRBJ1-2
clone_size: NA
v_call: TRBV12-3/TRBV12-4

cdr3_aa: CASSQDVRGLPQHF
cdr3_nt: TGCGCCAGCAGCCAAGACGTAAGGGGGTTGCCCCAGCATTTT
d_call: NA
j_call: TRBJ1-5
clone_size: NA
v_call: TRBV4-3

cdr3_aa: CASSIISTGRNGYTF
cdr3_nt: TGCGCCAGCAGCATAATCTCGACAGGTCGAAATGGCTACACCTTC
d_call: NA
j_call: TRBJ1-2
clone_size: few
v_call: TRBV5-1

cdr3_aa: CSAMDVGTEAFF
cdr3_nt: TGCAGCGCTATGGACGTGGGGACTGAAGCTTTCTTT
d_call: NA
j_call: TRBJ1-1
clone_size: many
v_call: TRBV29-1

cdr3_aa: CSVNQMNTEAFF
cdr3_nt: TGCAGCGTTAATCAAATGAACACTGAAGCTTTCTTT
d_call: NA
j_call: TRBJ1-1
clone_size: few
v_call: TRBV29-1

cdr3_aa: CASSYGVTGELFF
cdr3_nt: TGTGCCAGCAGTTATGGAGTGACCGGGGAGCTGTTTTTT
d_call: NA
j_call: TRBJ2-2
clone_size: NA
v_call: TRBV6-5

cdr3_aa: CASSRRDRGREQYF
cdr3_nt: TGTGCCAGCAGTCGGAGGGACAGGGGACGCGAGCAGTACTTC
d_call: TRBD1
j_call: TRBJ2-7
clone_size: few
v_call: TRBV12-3/TRBV12-4

cdr3_aa: CASSLQAGPPLHF
cdr3_nt: TGTGCCAGCAGTTTACAGGCAGGGCCACCCCTCCACTTT
d_call: NA
j_call: TRBJ1-6
clone_size: few
v_call: TRBV27

cdr3_aa: CSAGIGAYEQYF
cdr3_nt: TGCAGTGCTGGGATTGGGGCCTACGAGCAGTACTTC
d_call: NA
j_call: TRBJ2-7
clone_size: NA
v_call: TRBV20-1

cdr3_aa: CAISRVSTEAFF
cdr3_nt: TGTGCCATCAGCCGGGTGAGCACTGAAGCTTTCTTT
d_call: NA
j_call: TRBJ1-1
clone_size: NA
v_call: TRBV10-3

cdr3_aa: CASSSVDATNEKLFF
cdr3_nt: TGTGCCAGCAGCTCGGTAGATGCAACTAATGAAAAACTGTTTTTT
d_call: NA
j_call: TRBJ1-4
clone_size: few
v_call: TRBV5-6

cdr3_aa: CASSQVGVFSTYEQYF
cdr3_nt: TGCGCCAGCAGCCAAGTTGGGGTCTTTTCAACCTACGAGCAGTACTTC
d_call: NA
j_call: TRBJ2-7
clone_size: few
v_call: TRBV4-1

cdr3_aa: CASSEYRAGGQQYF
cdr3_nt: TGTGCCAGCAGTGAATATCGGGCAGGGGGCCAGCAGTACTTC
d_call: TRBD1
j_call: TRBJ2-7
clone_size: NA
v_call: TRBV2

cdr3_aa: CSANPRPGLAGGSSYNEQFF
cdr3_nt: TGCAGCGCCAACCCCCGCCCGGGACTAGCGGGGGGGAGCTCCTACAATGAGCAGTTCTTC
d_call: TRBD2
j_call: TRBJ2-1
clone_size: NA
v_call: TRBV20-1

cdr3_aa: CSAAGTSLGTSPLHF
cdr3_nt: TGCAGTGCCGCTGGAACTTCTCTGGGGACTTCACCCCTCCACTTT
d_call: NA
j_call: TRBJ1-6
clone_size: NA
v_call: TRBV20-1

cdr3_aa: CASSLVTSGRGETQYF
cdr3_nt: TGCGCCAGCAGCTTGGTGACTAGCGGGAGGGGAGAGACCCAGTACTTC
d_call: TRBD2
j_call: TRBJ2-5
clone_size: NA
v_call: TRBV5-1

cdr3_aa: CASSPQAGVNEQFF
cdr3_nt: TGTGCCAGCTCACCACAAGCAGGGGTTAATGAGCAGTTCTTC
d_call: NA
j_call: TRBJ2-1
clone_size: NA
v_call: TRBV18

cdr3_aa: CASSEAGTGRPYEQYF
cdr3_nt: TGTGCCAGCAGTGAAGCAGGGACAGGGAGACCCTACGAGCAGTACTTC
d_call: TRBD1
j_call: TRBJ2-7
clone_size: NA
v_call: TRBV2

cdr3_aa: CASSRTGQSSYEQYF
cdr3_nt: TGTGCCAGCAGCAGAACGGGTCAGAGCTCCTACGAGCAGTACTTC
d_call: NA
j_call: TRBJ2-7
clone_size: few
v_call: TRBV7-2

cdr3_aa: CASSLRSGRASYNEQFF
cdr3_nt: TGTGCCAGCAGCTTACGTAGCGGGAGGGCCTCCTACAATGAGCAGTTCTTC
d_call: TRBD2
j_call: TRBJ2-1
clone_size: few
v_call: TRBV7-9

cdr3_aa: CASSPRGTNTDTQYF
cdr3_nt: TGTGCCAGCTCACCGCGTGGGACTAACACAGATACGCAGTATTTT
d_call: TRBD2
j_call: TRBJ2-3
clone_size: few
v_call: TRBV18